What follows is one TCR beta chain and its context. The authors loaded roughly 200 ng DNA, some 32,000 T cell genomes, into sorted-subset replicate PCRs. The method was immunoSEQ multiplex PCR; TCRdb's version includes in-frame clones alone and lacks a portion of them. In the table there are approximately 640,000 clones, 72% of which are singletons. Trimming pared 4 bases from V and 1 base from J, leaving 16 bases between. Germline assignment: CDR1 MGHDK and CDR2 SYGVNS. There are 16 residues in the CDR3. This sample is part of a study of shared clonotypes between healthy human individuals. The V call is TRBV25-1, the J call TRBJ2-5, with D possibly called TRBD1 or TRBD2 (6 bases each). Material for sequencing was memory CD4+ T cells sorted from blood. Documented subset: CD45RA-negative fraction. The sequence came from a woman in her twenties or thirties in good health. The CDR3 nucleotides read TGTGCCAGCAGTGGCGGGACATCGATCTTCCAAGAGACCCAGTACTTC. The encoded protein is CASSGGTSIFQETQYF.